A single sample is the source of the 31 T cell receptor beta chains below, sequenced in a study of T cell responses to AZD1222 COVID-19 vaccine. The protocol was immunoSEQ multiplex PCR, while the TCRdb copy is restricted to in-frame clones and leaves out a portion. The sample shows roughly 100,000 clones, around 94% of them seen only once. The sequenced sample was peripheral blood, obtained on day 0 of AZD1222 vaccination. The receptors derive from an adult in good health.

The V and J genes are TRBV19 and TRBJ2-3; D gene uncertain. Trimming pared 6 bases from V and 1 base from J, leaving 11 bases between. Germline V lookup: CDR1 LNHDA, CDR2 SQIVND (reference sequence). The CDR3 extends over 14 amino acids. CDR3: CASRESLGTDTQYF. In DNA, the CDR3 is TGTGCCAGTAGGGAGAGCTTAGGCACAGATACGCAGTATTTT.

The CDR3 DNA reads TGCGCCAGCAGGGGTTACGGGGAGCTGTTTTTT. Its translation: CASRGYGELFF. The chain carries TRBV10-1 and TRBJ2-2, with D hard to call. CDR1 is WNHNN and CDR2 is SYGVQD in the germline V gene (reference sequence). The CDR3 is 11 amino acids. Trimming removed 6 bases at V and 7 bases at J, with 6 bases between.

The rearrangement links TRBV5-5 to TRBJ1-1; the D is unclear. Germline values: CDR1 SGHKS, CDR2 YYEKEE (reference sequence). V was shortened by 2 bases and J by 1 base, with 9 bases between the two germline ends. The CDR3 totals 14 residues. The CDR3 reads CASSLSPGNTEAFF. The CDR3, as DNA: TGTGCCAGCAGCTTAAGTCCAGGGAACACTGAAGCTTTCTTT.

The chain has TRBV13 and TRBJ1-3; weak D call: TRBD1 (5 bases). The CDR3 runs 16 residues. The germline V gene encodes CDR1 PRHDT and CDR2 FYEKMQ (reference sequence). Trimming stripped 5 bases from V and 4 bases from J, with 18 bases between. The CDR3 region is CASSRYGGASGNTIYF. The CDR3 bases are TGTGCCAGCAGCCGTTACGGCGGGGCATCGGGAAACACCATATATTTT.

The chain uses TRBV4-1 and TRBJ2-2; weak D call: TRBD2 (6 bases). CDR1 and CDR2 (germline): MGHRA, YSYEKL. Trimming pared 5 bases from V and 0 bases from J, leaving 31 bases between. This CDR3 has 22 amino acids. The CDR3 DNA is TGCGCCAGCAGCTTCCGGACTCGCGGGAAAGTGGAGGGCTTCGCGAACACCGGGGAGCTGTTTTTT. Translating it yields CASSFRTRGKVEGFANTGELFF.

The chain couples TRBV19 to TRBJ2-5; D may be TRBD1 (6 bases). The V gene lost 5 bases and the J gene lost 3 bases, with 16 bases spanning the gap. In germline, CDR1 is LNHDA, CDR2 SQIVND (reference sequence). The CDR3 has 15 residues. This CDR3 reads CASSDRRDTEETQYF. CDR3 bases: TGTGCCAGTAGTGACCGCCGGGACACGGAAGAGACCCAGTACTTC.

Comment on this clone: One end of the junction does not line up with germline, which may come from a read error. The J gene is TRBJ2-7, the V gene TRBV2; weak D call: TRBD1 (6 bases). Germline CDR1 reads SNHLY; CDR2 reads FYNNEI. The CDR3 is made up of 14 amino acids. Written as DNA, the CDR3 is TGTGCCAGCAGTGGGACCAGGGGCTCCGACGAGCAGTACTTC. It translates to CASSGTRGSDEQYF.

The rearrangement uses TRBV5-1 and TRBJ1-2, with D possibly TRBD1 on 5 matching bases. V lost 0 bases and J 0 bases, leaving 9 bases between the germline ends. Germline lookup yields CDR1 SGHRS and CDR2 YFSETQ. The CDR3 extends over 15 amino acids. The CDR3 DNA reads TGCGCCAGCAGCTTGGATCCGGGGGCTAACTATGGCTACACCTTC. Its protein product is CASSLDPGANYGYTF.

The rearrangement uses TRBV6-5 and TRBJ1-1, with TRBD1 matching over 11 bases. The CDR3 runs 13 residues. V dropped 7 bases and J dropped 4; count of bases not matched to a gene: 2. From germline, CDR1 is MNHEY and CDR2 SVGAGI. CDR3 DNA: TGTGCCAGCACGGGACAGGGGGGCACTGAAGCTTTCTTT. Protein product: CASTGQGGTEAFF.

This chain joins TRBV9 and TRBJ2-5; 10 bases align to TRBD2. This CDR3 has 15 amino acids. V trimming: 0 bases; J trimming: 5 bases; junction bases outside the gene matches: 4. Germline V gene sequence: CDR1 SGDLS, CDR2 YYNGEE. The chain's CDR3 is CASSVGLAGPETQYF. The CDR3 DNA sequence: TGTGCCAGCAGCGTAGGACTAGCGGGTCCCGAGACCCAGTACTTC.

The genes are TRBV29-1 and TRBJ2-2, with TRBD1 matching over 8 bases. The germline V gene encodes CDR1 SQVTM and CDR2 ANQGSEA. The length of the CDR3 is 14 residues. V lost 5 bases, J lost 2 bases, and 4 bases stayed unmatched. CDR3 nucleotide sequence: TGCAGCGTTCCACAGGGGGTAAACACCGGGGAGCTGTTTTTT. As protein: CSVPQGVNTGELFF.

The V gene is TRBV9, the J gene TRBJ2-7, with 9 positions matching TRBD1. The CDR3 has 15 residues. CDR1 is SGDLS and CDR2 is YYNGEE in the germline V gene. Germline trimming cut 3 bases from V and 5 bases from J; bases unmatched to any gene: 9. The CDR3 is CASSGPGQGFDEQYF. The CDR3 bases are TGTGCCAGCAGCGGACCGGGACAGGGTTTCGACGAGCAGTACTTC.

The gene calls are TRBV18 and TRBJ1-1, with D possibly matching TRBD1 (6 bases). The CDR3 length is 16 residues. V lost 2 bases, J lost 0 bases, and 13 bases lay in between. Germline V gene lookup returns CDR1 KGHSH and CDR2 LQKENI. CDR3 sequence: CASSPDRSIMNTEAFF. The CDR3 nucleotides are TGTGCCAGCTCACCAGACAGGAGCATAATGAACACTGAAGCTTTCTTT.

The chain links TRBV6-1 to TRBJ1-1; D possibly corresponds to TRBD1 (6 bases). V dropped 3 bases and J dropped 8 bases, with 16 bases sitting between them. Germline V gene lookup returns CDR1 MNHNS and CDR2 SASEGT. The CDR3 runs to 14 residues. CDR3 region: CASSDPGAFREAFF. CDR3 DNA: TGTGCCAGCAGTGACCCGGGGGCCTTTCGGGAAGCTTTCTTT.

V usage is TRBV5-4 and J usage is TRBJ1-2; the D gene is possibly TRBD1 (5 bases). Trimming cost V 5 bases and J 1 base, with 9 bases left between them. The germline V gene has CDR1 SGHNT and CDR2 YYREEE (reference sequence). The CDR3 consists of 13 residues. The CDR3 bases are TGTGCCAGCAGGTGGGGGATTAACTATGGCTACACCTTC. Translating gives CASRWGINYGYTF.

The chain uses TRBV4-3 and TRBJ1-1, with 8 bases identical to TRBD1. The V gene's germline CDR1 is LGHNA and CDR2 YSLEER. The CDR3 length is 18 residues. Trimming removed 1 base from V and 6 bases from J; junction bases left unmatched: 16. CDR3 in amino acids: CASSQVPRLDREYAEAFF. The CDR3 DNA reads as TGCGCCAGCAGCCAAGTTCCCCGCCTGGACAGGGAATACGCTGAAGCTTTCTTT.

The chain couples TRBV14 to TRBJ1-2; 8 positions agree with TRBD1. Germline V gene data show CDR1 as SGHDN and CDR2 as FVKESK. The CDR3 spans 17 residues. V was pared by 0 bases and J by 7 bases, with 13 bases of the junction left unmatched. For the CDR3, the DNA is TGTGCCAGCAGCCAAGACACGGACAGGGCTTTGCTATCTGGCTACACCTTC. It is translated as CASSQDTDRALLSGYTF.

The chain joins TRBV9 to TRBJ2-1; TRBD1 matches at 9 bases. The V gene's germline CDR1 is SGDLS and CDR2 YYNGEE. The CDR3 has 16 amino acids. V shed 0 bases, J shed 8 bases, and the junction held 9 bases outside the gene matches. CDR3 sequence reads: CASSVALGTGWDEQFF. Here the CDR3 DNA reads TGTGCCAGCAGCGTAGCTTTGGGGACAGGGTGGGATGAGCAGTTCTTC.

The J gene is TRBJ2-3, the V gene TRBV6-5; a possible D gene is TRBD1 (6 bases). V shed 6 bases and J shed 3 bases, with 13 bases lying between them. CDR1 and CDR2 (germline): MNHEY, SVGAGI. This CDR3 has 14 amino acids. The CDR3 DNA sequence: TGTGCCAGCAGAAAGACAGGTTGGACAGATACGCAGTATTTT. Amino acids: CASRKTGWTDTQYF.

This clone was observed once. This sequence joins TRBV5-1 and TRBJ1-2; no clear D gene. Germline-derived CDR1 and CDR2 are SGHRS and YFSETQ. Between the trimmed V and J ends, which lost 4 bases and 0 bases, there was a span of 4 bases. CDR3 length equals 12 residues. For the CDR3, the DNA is TGCGCCAGCAGCGGCGCTAACTATGGCTACACCTTC. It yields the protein CASSGANYGYTF.

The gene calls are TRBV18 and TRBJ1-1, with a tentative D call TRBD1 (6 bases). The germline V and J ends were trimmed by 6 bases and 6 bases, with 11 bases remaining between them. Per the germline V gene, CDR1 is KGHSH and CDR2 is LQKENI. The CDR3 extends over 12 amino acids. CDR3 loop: CASSPTGSEAFF. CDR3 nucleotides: TGTGCCAGCTCGCCCACAGGGTCTGAAGCTTTCTTT.

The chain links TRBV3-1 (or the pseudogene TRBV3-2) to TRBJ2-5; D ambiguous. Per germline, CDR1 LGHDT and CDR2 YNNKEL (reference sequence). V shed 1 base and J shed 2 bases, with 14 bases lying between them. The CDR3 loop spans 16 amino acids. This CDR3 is CASSQVNKGPQETQYF. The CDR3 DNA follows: TGTGCCAGCAGCCAAGTTAACAAGGGCCCACAAGAGACCCAGTACTTC.

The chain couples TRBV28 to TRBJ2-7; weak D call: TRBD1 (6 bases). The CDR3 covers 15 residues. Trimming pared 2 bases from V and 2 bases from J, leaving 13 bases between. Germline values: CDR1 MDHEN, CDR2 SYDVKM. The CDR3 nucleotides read TGTGCCAGCAGTTTAGGGACACCCTTAACCTACGAGCAGTACTTC. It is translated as CASSLGTPLTYEQYF.

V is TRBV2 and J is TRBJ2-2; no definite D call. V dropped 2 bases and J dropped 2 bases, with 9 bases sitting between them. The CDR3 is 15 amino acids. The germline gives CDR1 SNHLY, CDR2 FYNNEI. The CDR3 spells CASSEIGVNTGELFF. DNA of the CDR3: TGTGCCAGCAGTGAAATTGGCGTCAACACCGGGGAGCTGTTTTTT.

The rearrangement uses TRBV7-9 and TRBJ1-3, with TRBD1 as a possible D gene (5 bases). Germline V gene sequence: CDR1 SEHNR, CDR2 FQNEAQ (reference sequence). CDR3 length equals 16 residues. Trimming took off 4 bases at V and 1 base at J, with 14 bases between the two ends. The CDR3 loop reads CASSSRQGNSGNTIYF. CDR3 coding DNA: TGTGCCAGCAGCTCCAGGCAGGGTAATTCTGGAAACACCATATATTTT.

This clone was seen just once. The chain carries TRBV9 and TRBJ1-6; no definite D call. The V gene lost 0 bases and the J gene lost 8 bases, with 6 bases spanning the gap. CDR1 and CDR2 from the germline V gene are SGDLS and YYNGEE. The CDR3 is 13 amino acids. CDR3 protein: CASSVEPDSPLHF. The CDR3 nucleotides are TGTGCCAGCAGCGTAGAACCAGATTCACCCCTCCACTTT.

The CDR3 region is CAISESQPQETQYF. CDR3 DNA: TGTGCCATCAGTGAATCACAGCCTCAAGAGACCCAGTACTTC. V and J are TRBV10-3 and TRBJ2-5; no definite D call. The length of the CDR3 is 14 residues. Germline V gives CDR1 ENHRY, CDR2 SYGVKD. The V end lost 3 bases, the J end lost 2 bases, and 10 bases lay between the germline ends.

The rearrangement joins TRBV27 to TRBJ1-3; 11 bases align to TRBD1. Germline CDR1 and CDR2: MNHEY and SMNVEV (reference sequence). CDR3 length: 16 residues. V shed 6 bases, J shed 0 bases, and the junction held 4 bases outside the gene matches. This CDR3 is CASSRTGGASGNTIYF. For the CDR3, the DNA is TGTGCCAGCAGCCGGACAGGGGGCGCCTCTGGAAACACCATATATTTT.

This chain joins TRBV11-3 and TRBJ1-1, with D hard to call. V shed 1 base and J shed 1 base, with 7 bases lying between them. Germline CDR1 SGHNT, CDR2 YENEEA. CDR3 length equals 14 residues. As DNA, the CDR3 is TGTGCCAGCAGCTTAGCGCCAGGGAACACTGAAGCTTTCTTT. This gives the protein CASSLAPGNTEAFF.

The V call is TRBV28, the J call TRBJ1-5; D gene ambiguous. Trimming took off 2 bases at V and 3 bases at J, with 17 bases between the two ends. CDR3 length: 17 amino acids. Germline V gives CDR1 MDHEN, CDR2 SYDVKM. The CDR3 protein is CASSLRKGSDNNQPQHF. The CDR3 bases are TGTGCCAGCAGTTTAAGAAAGGGTTCGGATAACAATCAGCCCCAGCATTTT. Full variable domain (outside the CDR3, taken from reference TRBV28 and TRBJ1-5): DVKVTQSSRYLVKRTGEKVFLECVQDMDHENMFWYRQDPGLGLRLIYFSYDVKMKEKGDIPEGYSVSREKKERFSLILESASTNQTSMYLCASSLRKGSDNNQPQHFGDGTRLSIL.

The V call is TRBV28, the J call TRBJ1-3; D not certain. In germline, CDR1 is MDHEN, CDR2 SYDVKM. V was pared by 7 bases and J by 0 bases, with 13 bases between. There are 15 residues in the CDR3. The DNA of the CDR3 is TGTGCCAGCATTATCGGAGGTCACTCTGGAAACACCATATATTTT. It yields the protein CASIIGGHSGNTIYF. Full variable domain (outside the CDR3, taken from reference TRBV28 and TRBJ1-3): DVKVTQSSRYLVKRTGEKVFLECVQDMDHENMFWYRQDPGLGLRLIYFSYDVKMKEKGDIPEGYSVSREKKERFSLILESASTNQTSMYLCASIIGGHSGNTIYFGEGSWLTVV.